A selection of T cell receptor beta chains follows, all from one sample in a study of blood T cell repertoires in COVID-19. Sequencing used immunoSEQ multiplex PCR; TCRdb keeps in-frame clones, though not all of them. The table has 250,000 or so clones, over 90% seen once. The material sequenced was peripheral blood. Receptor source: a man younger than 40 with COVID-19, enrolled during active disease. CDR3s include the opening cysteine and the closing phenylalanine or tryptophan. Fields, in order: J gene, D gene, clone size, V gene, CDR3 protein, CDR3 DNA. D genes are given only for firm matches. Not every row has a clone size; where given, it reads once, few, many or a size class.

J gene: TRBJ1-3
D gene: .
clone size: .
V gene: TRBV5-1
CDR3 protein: CASSLGQRGNTIYF
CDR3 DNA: TGCGCCAGCAGCTTGGGGCAGAGGGGAAACACCATATATTTT

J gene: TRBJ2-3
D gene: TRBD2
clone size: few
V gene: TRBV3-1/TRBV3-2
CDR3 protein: CASSQDLSGGTDTQYF
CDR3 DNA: TGTGCCAGCAGCCAAGATTTGAGCGGGGGTACAGATACGCAGTATTTT

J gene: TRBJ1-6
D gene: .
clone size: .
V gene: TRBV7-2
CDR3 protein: CASSVGPGNNSPLHF
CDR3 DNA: TGTGCCAGCAGCGTAGGACCGGGTAATAATTCACCCCTCCACTTT

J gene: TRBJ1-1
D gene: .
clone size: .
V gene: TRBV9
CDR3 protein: CASSLSGTEAFF
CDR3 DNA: TGTGCCAGCAGCCTGAGTGGCACTGAAGCTTTCTTT

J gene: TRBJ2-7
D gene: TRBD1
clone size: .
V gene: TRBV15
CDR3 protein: CATSTRDSFYEQYF
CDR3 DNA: TGTGCCACCAGCACCCGGGACAGCTTCTACGAGCAGTACTTC

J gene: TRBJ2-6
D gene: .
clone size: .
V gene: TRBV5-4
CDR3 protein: CASSLQGTGANVLTF
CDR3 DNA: TGTGCCAGCAGCTTGCAGGGAACTGGGGCCAACGTCCTGACTTTC

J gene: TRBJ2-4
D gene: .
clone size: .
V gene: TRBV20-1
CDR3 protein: CSAQGEHIQYF
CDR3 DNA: TGCAGTGCTCAAGGGGAACACATTCAGTACTTC

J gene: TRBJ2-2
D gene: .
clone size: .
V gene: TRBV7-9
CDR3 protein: CASSIPTYSNTGELFF
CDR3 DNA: TGTGCCAGCAGCATTCCGACATACTCGAACACCGGGGAGCTGTTTTTT

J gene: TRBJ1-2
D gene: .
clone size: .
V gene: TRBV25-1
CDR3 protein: CASSDFSGVYGYTF
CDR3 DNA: TGTGCCAGCAGTGACTTTTCAGGGGTCTATGGCTACACCTTC

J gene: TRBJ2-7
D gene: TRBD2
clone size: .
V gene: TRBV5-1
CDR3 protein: CASSLEVGTRRTYEQYF
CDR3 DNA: TGCGCCAGCAGCTTGGAAGTGGGGACTAGAAGGACCTACGAGCAGTACTTC

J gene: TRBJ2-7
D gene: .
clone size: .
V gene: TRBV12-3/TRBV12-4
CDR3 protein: CASTFSLSEQYF
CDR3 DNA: TGTGCCAGCACCTTCTCCCTCTCCGAGCAGTACTTC

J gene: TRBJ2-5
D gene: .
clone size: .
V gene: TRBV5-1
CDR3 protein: CASSLSGLTTVETQYF
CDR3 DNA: TGCGCCAGCAGCTTGAGCGGACTAACTACCGTAGAGACCCAGTACTTC

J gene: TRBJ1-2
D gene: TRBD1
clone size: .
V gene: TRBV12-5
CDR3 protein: CASGLVRINRTGEGGYTF
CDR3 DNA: TGTGCTAGTGGTTTGGTACGCATCAATCGGACAGGGGAAGGGGGCTACACCTTC

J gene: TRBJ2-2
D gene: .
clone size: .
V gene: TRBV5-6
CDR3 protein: CASSLAGTLNTGELFF
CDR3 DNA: TGTGCCAGCAGCTTGGCCGGGACACTTAACACCGGGGAGCTGTTTTTT

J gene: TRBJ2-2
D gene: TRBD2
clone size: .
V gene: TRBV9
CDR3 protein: CASSPGLETGELFF
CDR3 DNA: TGTGCCAGCAGCCCGGGACTAGAGACCGGGGAGCTGTTTTTT

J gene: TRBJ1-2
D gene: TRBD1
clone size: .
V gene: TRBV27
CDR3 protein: CASSAQGDYGYTF
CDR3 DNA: TGTGCCAGCAGTGCACAGGGGGACTATGGCTACACCTTC

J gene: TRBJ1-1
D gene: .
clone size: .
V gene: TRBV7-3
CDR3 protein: CASSLMPGRLNTEAFF
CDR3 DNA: TGTGCCAGCAGCTTAATGCCCGGGAGACTGAACACTGAAGCTTTCTTT

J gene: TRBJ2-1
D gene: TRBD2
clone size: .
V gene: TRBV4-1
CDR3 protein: CASSQFSGGANEQFF
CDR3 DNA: TGCGCCAGCAGCCAGTTTAGCGGGGGGGCCAATGAGCAGTTCTTC

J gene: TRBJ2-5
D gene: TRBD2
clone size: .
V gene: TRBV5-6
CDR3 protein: CASSHRTRLQETQYF
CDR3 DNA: TGTGCCAGCAGCCACAGGACTAGACTACAAGAGACCCAGTACTTC

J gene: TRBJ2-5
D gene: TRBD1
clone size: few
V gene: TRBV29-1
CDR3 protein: CSVENRTGYETQYF
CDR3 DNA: TGCAGCGTTGAAAACAGGACAGGGTATGAGACCCAGTACTTC

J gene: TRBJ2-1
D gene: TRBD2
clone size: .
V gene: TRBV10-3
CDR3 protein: CAIRPSGGENEQFF
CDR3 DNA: TGTGCCATTCGACCTAGCGGGGGGGAGAATGAGCAGTTCTTC

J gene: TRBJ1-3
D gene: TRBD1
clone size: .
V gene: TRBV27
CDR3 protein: CASSFRGLGNTIYF
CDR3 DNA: TGTGCCAGCAGTTTCAGGGGGTTGGGAAACACCATATATTTT

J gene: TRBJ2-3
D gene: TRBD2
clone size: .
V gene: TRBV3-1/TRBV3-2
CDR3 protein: CASSQATSGGDTQYF
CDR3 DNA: TGTGCCAGCAGCCAAGCGACTAGCGGGGGTGATACGCAGTATTTT

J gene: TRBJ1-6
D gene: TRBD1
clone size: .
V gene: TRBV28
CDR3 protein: CASSLAGGGSPLHF
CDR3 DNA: TGTGCCAGCAGTTTAGCAGGGGGCGGTTCACCCCTCCACTTT

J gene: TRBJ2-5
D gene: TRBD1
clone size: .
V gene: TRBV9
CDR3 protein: CASSVDNRGLFSETQYF
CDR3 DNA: TGTGCCAGCAGCGTAGATAACAGGGGGCTTTTTTCGGAGACCCAGTACTTC

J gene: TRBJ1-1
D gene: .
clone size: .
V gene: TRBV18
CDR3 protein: CASSPIQGTNTEAFF
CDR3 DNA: TGTGCCAGCTCACCGATACAGGGCACGAACACTGAAGCTTTCTTT

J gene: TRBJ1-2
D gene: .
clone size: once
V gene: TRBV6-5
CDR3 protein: CASTKSDRNYGYTF
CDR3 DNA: TGTGCCAGCACCAAATCGGACAGAAACTATGGCTACACCTTC

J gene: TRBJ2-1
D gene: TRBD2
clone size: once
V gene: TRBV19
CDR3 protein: CASTTLAQDGYNEQFF
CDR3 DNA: TGTGCCAGTACCACACTAGCGCAGGACGGATACAATGAGCAGTTCTTC

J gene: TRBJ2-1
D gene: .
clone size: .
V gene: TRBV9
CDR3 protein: CASTSGRSGSYNEQFF
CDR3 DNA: TGTGCCAGCACCTCCGGCCGTAGCGGCTCCTACAATGAGCAGTTCTTC

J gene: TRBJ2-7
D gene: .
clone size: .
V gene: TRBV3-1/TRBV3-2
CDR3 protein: CASSRGQVLNEQYF
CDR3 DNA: TGTGCCAGCAGCCGTGGACAAGTCCTGAACGAGCAGTACTTC

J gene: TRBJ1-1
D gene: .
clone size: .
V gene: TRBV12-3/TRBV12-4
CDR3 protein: CASRRLYTEAFF
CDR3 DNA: TGTGCCAGCAGAAGACTTTACACTGAAGCTTTCTTT

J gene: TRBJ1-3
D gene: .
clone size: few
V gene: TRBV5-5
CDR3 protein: CASSLWQNSGNTIYF
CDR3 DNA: TGTGCCAGCAGCTTGTGGCAAAACTCTGGAAACACCATATATTTT

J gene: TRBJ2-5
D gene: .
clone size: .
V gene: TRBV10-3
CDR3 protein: CAISESNKQETQYF
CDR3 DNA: TGTGCCATCAGTGAGTCGAACAAGCAAGAGACCCAGTACTTC

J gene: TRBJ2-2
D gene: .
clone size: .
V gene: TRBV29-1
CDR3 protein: CSVEQMNTGELFF
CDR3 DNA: TGCAGCGTTGAGCAGATGAACACCGGGGAGCTGTTTTTT

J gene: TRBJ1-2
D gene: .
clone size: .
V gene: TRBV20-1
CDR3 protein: CSASPRRAGRSGGYTF
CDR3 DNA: TGCAGTGCTAGTCCCCGTAGGGCAGGGCGGTCTGGTGGCTACACCTTC

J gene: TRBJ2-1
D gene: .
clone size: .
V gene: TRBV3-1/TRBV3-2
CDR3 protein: CASSPRGAYYNEQFF
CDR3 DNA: TGTGCCAGCAGCCCCCGGGGAGCGTATTACAATGAGCAGTTCTTC

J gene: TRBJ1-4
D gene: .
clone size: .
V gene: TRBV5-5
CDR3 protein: CASSLAPWRSNEKLFF
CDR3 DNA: TGTGCCAGCAGCTTGGCCCCCTGGCGGAGTAATGAAAAACTGTTTTTT

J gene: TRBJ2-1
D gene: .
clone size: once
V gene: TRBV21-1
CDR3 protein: CASSKAMDRGEAYNEQFF
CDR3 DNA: TGTGCCAGCAGCAAAGCCATGGATCGGGGGGAGGCCTACAATGAGCAGTTCTTC

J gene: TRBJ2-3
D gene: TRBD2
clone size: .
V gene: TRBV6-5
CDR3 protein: CASSYSSGGTDTQYF
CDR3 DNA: TGTGCCAGCAGTTACTCCTCGGGGGGGACAGATACGCAGTATTTT

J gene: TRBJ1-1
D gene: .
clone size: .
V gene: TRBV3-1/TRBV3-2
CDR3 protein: CASSPSRRNTEAFF
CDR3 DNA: TGTGCCAGCAGCCCAAGTAGGAGGAACACTGAAGCTTTCTTT

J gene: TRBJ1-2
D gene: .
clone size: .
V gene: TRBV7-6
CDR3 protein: CASSLAPDFNYGYTF
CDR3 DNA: TGTGCCAGCAGCTTAGCGCCTGACTTCAACTATGGCTACACCTTC

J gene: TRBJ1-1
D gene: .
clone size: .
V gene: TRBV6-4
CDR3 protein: CASSPQMNTEAFF
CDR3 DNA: TGTGCCAGCAGCCCCCAGATGAACACTGAAGCTTTCTTT

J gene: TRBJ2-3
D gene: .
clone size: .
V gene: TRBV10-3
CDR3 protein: CAISDVVRGPTDTQYF
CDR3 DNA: TGTGCCATCAGTGATGTAGTGCGGGGGCCCACAGATACGCAGTATTTT

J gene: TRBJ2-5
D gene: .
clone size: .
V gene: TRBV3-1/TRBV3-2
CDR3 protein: CASSQGGKETQYF
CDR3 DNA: TGTGCCAGCAGCCAAGGAGGAAAAGAGACCCAGTACTTC

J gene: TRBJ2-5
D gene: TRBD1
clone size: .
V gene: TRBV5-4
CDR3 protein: CASSDRVGETQYF
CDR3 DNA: TGTGCCAGCAGCGACAGGGTTGGAGAGACCCAGTACTTC

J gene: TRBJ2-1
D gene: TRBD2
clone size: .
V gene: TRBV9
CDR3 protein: CASSVEGSGGPLYNEQFF
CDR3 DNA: TGTGCCAGCAGCGTAGAGGGTAGCGGGGGCCCGTTATACAATGAGCAGTTCTTC

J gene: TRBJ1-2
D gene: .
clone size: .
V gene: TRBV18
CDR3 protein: CASSPQGGTPTGYGYTF
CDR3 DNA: TGTGCCAGCTCACCACAGGGAGGGACGCCCACCGGCTATGGCTACACCTTC

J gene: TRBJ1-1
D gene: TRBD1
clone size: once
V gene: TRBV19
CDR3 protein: CAASMARDRLQNTEAFF
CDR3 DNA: TGTGCCGCTTCTATGGCCAGGGACAGACTTCAAAACACTGAAGCTTTCTTT

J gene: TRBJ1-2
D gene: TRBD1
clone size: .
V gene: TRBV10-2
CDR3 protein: CASARQGNYGYTF
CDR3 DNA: TGCGCCAGCGCGAGACAGGGGAACTATGGCTACACCTTC

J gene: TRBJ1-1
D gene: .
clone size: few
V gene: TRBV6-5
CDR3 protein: CASTTRGRTEAFF
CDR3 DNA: TGTGCCAGCACCACGAGAGGGCGCACTGAAGCTTTCTTT

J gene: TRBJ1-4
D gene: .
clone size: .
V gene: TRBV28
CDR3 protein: CASTIRPDREKLFF
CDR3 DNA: TGTGCCAGCACGATACGACCGGACAGAGAAAAACTGTTTTTT

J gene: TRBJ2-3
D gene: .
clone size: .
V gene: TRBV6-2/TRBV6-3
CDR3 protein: CASSQTETQYF
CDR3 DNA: TGTGCCAGCAGCCAGACAGAGACGCAGTATTTT

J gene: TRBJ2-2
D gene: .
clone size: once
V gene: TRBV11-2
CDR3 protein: CASSWGVTGELFF
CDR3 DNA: TGTGCCAGCAGCTGGGGGGTCACCGGGGAGCTGTTTTTT

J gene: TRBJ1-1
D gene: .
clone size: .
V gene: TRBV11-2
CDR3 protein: CASSLVYVNTEAFF
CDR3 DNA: TGTGCCAGCAGCTTAGTGTATGTGAACACTGAAGCTTTCTTT

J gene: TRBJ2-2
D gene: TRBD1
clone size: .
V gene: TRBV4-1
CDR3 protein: CASSHTGTGGRNTGELFF
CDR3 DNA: TGCGCCAGCAGCCATACAGGGACAGGGGGGAGGAACACCGGGGAGCTGTTTTTT

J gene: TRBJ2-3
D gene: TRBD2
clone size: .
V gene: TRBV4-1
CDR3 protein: CASSQGLAGGTDTQYF
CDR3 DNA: TGCGCCAGCAGCCAAGGCCTAGCGGGGGGCACAGATACGCAGTATTTT

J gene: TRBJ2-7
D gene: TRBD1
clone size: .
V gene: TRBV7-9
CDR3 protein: CASSKGQAGTYEQYF
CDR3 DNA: TGTGCCAGCAGCAAAGGACAGGCCGGAACCTACGAGCAGTACTTC

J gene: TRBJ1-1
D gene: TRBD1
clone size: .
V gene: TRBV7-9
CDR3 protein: CASSPNRGSGTEAFF
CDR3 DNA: TGTGCCAGCAGCCCCAACAGGGGATCTGGCACTGAAGCTTTCTTT